Here is one T cell receptor (beta chain) with its context. The antigen is not known. This specimen belongs to a study of cytomegalovirus exposure and HLA in healthy donors. Regarding the study as a whole: A reported reduction in N-insertions relative to the approximately 640-donor mean was seen in an Asian-associated ancestry cluster in a later analysis. TCR beta V segments were, for the most part, productive about 87% or about 30% of the time in an earlier analysis. Accurate prediction of HLA-A and HLA-B alleles (for most subjects) was reportedly achieved from TCR beta sequences.

CDR1 and CDR2 from the germline V gene are SNHLY and FYNNEI. The CDR3 extends over 13 amino acids. Trimming left V 8 bases short and J 1 base short, with 11 bases between. A multiplex PCR was run with 60 Vbeta primers and 13 Jbeta primers. Clones were sequenced by immunoSEQ multiplex PCR, and TCRdb holds only the in-frame ones, with some missing. The sample has approximately 140,000 clones. The V call is TRBV2, the J call TRBJ1-2; D unresolved. The sequencing input was PBMCs. The sequence was collected from a man in his forties or fifties in good health and CMV-seronegative. DNA of the CDR3: TGTGCCAGCCTGGGAGGTGGTAACTATGGCTACACCTTC. It translates to CASLGGGNYGYTF.